Below are 10 T cell receptor beta chains sequenced from a single sample in a study of control samples from healthy donors and cancer patients. This table comes from immunoSEQ multiplex PCR, and its TCRdb copy is limited to in-frame clones, with some not included. The data contain 100,000 to 150,000 clones, roughly 84% of them singletons. Sequenced input: blood. These TCRs come from a man aged 35-49 years in good health.

This chain joins TRBV11-3 and TRBJ1-1; TRBD1 agrees at 9 bases. The CDR3 length is 13 residues. The J segment lost 7 bases and the V segment lost 1 base, leaving 1 base of the junction unmatched. Germline CDR1 reads SGHNT; CDR2 reads YENEEA. Here the CDR3 reads CASSLGGQGEAFF. The CDR3 nucleotides read TGTGCCAGCAGCTTAGGGGGACAGGGTGAAGCTTTCTTT.

This clone was counted only a few times. The gene calls are TRBV4-1 and TRBJ2-7, with 9 bases aligning to TRBD2. CDR3 size: 17 residues. Unmatched junction bases numbered 9, after V lost 0 bases and J lost 3 bases. Germline V gene sequence: CDR1 MGHRA, CDR2 YSYEKL. Written as DNA, the CDR3 is TGCGCCAGCAGCCAAGATTACCTAGCGGGGAAACTCTACGAGCAGTACTTC. Translation gives CASSQDYLAGKLYEQYF.

The V and J genes are TRBV19 and TRBJ1-2, with D possibly matching TRBD1 (6 bases). Germline V gene data show CDR1 as LNHDA and CDR2 as SQIVND (reference sequence). The CDR3 totals 15 residues. The V end lost 3 bases, the J end lost 1 base, and 12 bases lay between the germline ends. The CDR3 protein is CASSIGGAGNYGYTF. In nucleotides, the CDR3 is TGTGCCAGTAGTATCGGGGGGGCCGGTAACTATGGCTACACCTTC.

This chain links TRBV29-1 with TRBJ1-6, with D maybe TRBD1 (6 bases). The length of the CDR3 is 13 residues. Between the trimmed V and J ends, which lost 6 bases and 7 bases, there was a span of 13 bases. Germline V CDR1 and CDR2: SQVTM, ANQGSEA. As DNA, the CDR3 is TGCAGCGTCCAAAGGGGGGACAATTCACCCCTCCACTTT. This codes for CSVQRGDNSPLHF.

The chain combines TRBV10-2 with TRBJ2-1, with TRBD1 matching over 7 bases. The V gene's germline CDR1 is WSHSY and CDR2 SAAADI. V lost 1 base, J lost 2 bases, and 5 bases stayed unmatched. There are 16 residues in the CDR3. This CDR3 reads CASSEFHRGAYNEQFF. DNA for the CDR3: TGCGCCAGCAGTGAGTTTCACAGGGGCGCCTACAATGAGCAGTTCTTC.

The chain employs TRBV7-2 and TRBJ2-7; 8 nucleotides agree with TRBD2. This CDR3 contains 15 residues. Germline V lookup: CDR1 SGHTA, CDR2 FQGNSA. The trim removed 1 base at V and 7 bases at J, leaving 9 bases unmatched. CDR3 sequence reads: CASSLGTSPTGEQYF. CDR3 in DNA: TGTGCCAGCAGCTTAGGGACTAGCCCCACCGGAGAGCAGTACTTC. Together with reference TRBV7-2 and TRBJ2-7, the CDR3 gives the full variable domain: GAGVSQSPSNKVTEKGKDVELRCDPISGHTALYWYRQSLGQGLEFLIYFQGNSAPDKSGLPSDRFSAERTGGSVSTLTIQRTQQEDSAVYLCASSLGTSPTGEQYFGPGTRLTVT.

The V gene is TRBV7-2, the J gene TRBJ1-1; D uncertain. Deletions cut 5 bases from V and 0 bases from J, with 13 bases between. The CDR3 is made up of 15 amino acids. Germline V lookup: CDR1 SGHTA, CDR2 FQGNSA. The DNA for the CDR3 is TGTGCCAGCAGCCCCCTTCCCATCATGAACACTGAAGCTTTCTTT. This sequence encodes CASSPLPIMNTEAFF. The complete variable domain, with remaining parts taken from reference TRBV7-2 and TRBJ1-1, reads GAGVSQSPSNKVTEKGKDVELRCDPISGHTALYWYRQSLGQGLEFLIYFQGNSAPDKSGLPSDRFSAERTGGSVSTLTIQRTQQEDSAVYLCASSPLPIMNTEAFFGQGTRLTVV.

The rearrangement links TRBV30 to TRBJ1-3; tentatively, D is TRBD1 (5 bases). V shed 2 bases and J shed 4 bases, with 24 bases lying between them. Germline CDR1 reads GTSNPN; CDR2 reads SVGIG (reference sequence). This CDR3 is built from 18 residues. This CDR3 is CAWSKYIRDPSSGNTIYF. CDR3 nucleotide sequence: TGTGCCTGGAGTAAATATATCAGGGACCCATCCTCGGGAAACACCATATATTTT. Supplemented by reference TRBV30 and TRBJ1-3, the full variable domain reads SQTIHQWPATLVQPVGSPLSLECTVEGTSNPNLYWYRQAAGRGLQLLFYSVGIGQISSEVPQNLSASRPQDRQFILSSKKLLLSDSGFYLCAWSKYIRDPSSGNTIYFGEGSWLTVV.

The V and J genes are TRBV27 and TRBJ1-6; 9 nucleotides line up with TRBD1. The V segment lost 4 bases and the J segment 9 bases; nucleotides outside the gene matches: 4. This CDR3 region has 14 residues. Looked up from germline, CDR1 is MNHEY and CDR2 is SMNVEV (reference sequence). This CDR3 reads CASSWTGESSPLHF. CDR3 in DNA: TGTGCCAGCAGTTGGACAGGGGAGAGTTCACCCCTCCACTTT.

This clone was observed a single time. The chain combines TRBV24-1 with TRBJ1-4; D might be TRBD1 (6 bases). Germline lookup yields CDR1 KGHDR and CDR2 SFDVKD. V lost 8 bases and J 5 bases, leaving 17 bases between the germline ends. This CDR3 has 15 amino acids. The CDR3 sequence is CATNTQDSLNEKLFF. CDR3 sequence (DNA): TGTGCCACCAACACTCAGGACAGCCTAAATGAAAAACTGTTTTTT.